One sample yielded the 12 T cell receptor beta chains listed below, sequenced in a study of CD8+ T cells in alopecia areata. Extracted from the samples, RNA was reverse transcribed into cDNA to serve as the sequencing template. TCRdb keeps only in-frame clones here, not all; method: immunoSEQ multiplex PCR. The sample carries 110,000 to 150,000 clones, about 59% recorded once. Treatment given: oral pan-JAK inhibitor, 5-10 mg twice daily. The sequencing used CD8+ T cells sorted from blood, collected at week 4, from a patient treated with tofacitinib. These receptors were taken from a human donor with alopecia areata.

V gene TRBV5-1 combines with J gene TRBJ1-2; tentatively, D is TRBD1 (5 bases). The ends were cut back, 0 bases at V and 7 bases at J, with 13 bases in the middle. This CDR3 has 14 residues. Germline CDR1 SGHRS, CDR2 YFSETQ. The CDR3 nucleotides read TGCGCCAGCAGCTTGGGTGGACACCCCCTTGGCTACACCTTC. Amino acids: CASSLGGHPLGYTF.

The chain joins TRBV4-1 to TRBJ2-5; 7 positions match TRBD2. The V and J ends lost 1 base and 5 bases, in that order; junction bases with no gene match: 7. CDR3 length: 15 amino acids. Germline assignment: CDR1 MGHRA and CDR2 YSYEKL. CDR3 DNA sequence: TGCGCCAGCAGCCAAGTCTCTAGCGGAGAGGAGACCCAGTACTTC. It encodes CASSQVSSGEETQYF.

This clone occurred a few times. The V gene is TRBV27, the J gene TRBJ1-1, with D hard to call. Germline loops: CDR1 MNHEY, CDR2 SMNVEV (reference sequence). The CDR3 runs 13 residues. Trimming left V 2 bases short and J 5 bases short, with 9 bases between. This CDR3 reads CASSLGRWTEAFF. CDR3 coding DNA: TGTGCCAGCAGTTTAGGGAGGTGGACTGAAGCTTTCTTT.

The gene calls are TRBV11-2 and TRBJ2-7; possibly TRBD1 for D (5 bases). CDR3 length: 16 amino acids. Per the germline V gene, CDR1 is SGHAT and CDR2 is FQNNGV. Deletions cut 5 bases from V and 1 base from J, with 18 bases between. Here the CDR3 reads CASSPRGRASSYEQYF. The CDR3 region has the DNA TGTGCCAGCAGCCCGCGAGGCAGGGCCAGTTCCTACGAGCAGTACTTC.

The genes are TRBV6-4 and TRBJ2-1; 13 bases match TRBD2. This CDR3 has 16 residues. CDR1 MRHNA and CDR2 SNTAGT come from the germline V gene. V lost 5 bases and J lost 5; bases outside the gene matches: 6. The CDR3 protein is CASSKTGTSGDNEQFF. CDR3 nucleotides: TGTGCCAGCAGTAAAACCGGGACTAGCGGGGACAATGAGCAGTTCTTC.

The chain has TRBV6-5 and TRBJ1-4, with D perhaps TRBD1 (5 bases). Per the germline V gene, CDR1 is MNHEY and CDR2 is SVGAGI. With 7 bases removed from V and 4 bases from J, the gap between germline ends came to 10 bases. The CDR3 is 13 amino acids. The CDR3 loop reads CASNEGDNEKLFF. In DNA, the CDR3 is TGTGCCAGCAATGAAGGGGATAATGAAAAACTGTTTTTT.

The V gene is TRBV6-4, the J gene TRBJ1-6; D call uncertain. CDR3 length: 12 residues. V was shortened by 2 bases and J by 7 bases, with 3 bases between the two germline ends. Looked up from germline, CDR1 is MRHNA and CDR2 is SNTAGT. The CDR3 protein is CASSDGNSPLHF. The CDR3 nucleotides read TGTGCCAGCAGTGACGGAAATTCACCCCTCCACTTT.

In its sample, this clone was seen a few times. The genes are TRBV5-6 and TRBJ2-4; perhaps TRBD1 as D (5 bases). The CDR3 is made up of 13 amino acids. V dropped 0 bases and J dropped 7 bases, with 8 bases sitting between them. The germline V gene has CDR1 SGHDT and CDR2 YYEEEE. Written as DNA, the CDR3 is TGTGCCAGCAGCTTGGGACAGATTAACATTCAGTACTTC. This translates into CASSLGQINIQYF.

Remarks on this clone: Other DNA sequences of this sample code for an identical CDR3. The chain couples TRBV27 to TRBJ1-2; D is uncertain. The CDR3 sequence is 13 residues long. Germline CDR1 and CDR2: MNHEY and SMNVEV (reference sequence). V gave up 0 bases and J gave up 5 bases, with 7 bases separating them. The CDR3, as DNA: TGTGCCAGCAGTTTATCAGGCGGGTATGGCTACACCTTC. Encoded protein: CASSLSGGYGYTF.

The V call is TRBV9, the J call TRBJ2-7; 8 bases agree with TRBD1. The CDR3 is made up of 14 amino acids. Looked up from germline, CDR1 is SGDLS and CDR2 is YYNGEE. J was trimmed by 4 bases and V by 3 bases; bases with no gene match: 6. CDR3 sequence reads: CASSAAGGTYEQYF. The CDR3, as DNA: TGTGCCAGCAGCGCCGCAGGGGGCACTTACGAGCAGTACTTC.

The chain has TRBV15 and TRBJ2-3; 7 bases map to TRBD2. CDR1 and CDR2 from the germline V gene are LNHNV and YYDKDF (reference sequence). The CDR3 spans 16 residues. J lost 2 bases, V lost 1 base, and 6 bases had no gene match. The CDR3 reads CATSRVLAVYTDTQYF. In nucleotides, the CDR3 is TGTGCCACCAGCAGAGTTCTAGCGGTATACACAGATACGCAGTATTTT.

This chain's CDR3 is CASSALGGGYSYEQYF. For the CDR3, the DNA is TGTGCCAGCAGCGCACTAGGTGGGGGTTACTCCTACGAGCAGTACTTC. The chain joins TRBV14 to TRBJ2-7; D may correspond to TRBD1 or TRBD2 (5 bases each). Looked up from germline, CDR1 is SGHDN and CDR2 is FVKESK. V lost 5 bases, J lost 0 bases, and 17 bases lay in between. The length of the CDR3 is 16 residues.